The next 25 T cell receptor beta chains were all read from a single sample in a study of graft-versus-host responses after intestinal transplantation. These TCRs are of unknown antigen specificity. Sequencing used immunoSEQ multiplex PCR; TCRdb keeps in-frame clones, though not all of them. The table has 90,000 to 130,000 clones, around nine tenths seen once. Material: unstimulated CD4+ T cells sorted from spleen or lymph node cells, obtained before transplant. The source of these receptors is a human donor who was the organ donor for an intestinal transplant.

This clone showed up just a few times. V usage is TRBV4-3 and J usage is TRBJ1-2; no firm D call. Germline CDR1 LGHNA, CDR2 YSLEER. With 1 base removed from V and 8 bases from J, the gap between germline ends came to 17 bases. The CDR3 runs 15 residues. In DNA, the CDR3 is TGCGCCAGCAGCCAAGGTGGCACTCTGCGTCTGGGCTACACCTTC. This encodes CASSQGGTLRLGYTF.

This chain links TRBV10-2 with TRBJ2-2; tentative D call: TRBD2 (6 bases). V was trimmed by 8 bases and J by 1 base, leaving 11 bases between them. Germline V gene lookup returns CDR1 WSHSY and CDR2 SAAADI. The CDR3 covers 14 residues. The DNA of the CDR3 is TGCGCCAGCTTAACTAGCTTGAACACCGGGGAGCTGTTTTTT. This translates into CASLTSLNTGELFF.

About this clone itself: This CDR3 is also generated by other DNA sequences in the sample. The chain combines TRBV4-2 with TRBJ1-5; D is unresolved. Germline-derived CDR1 and CDR2 are LGHNA and YNFKEQ. V was pared by 0 bases and J by 3 bases, with 3 bases between. The CDR3 contains 13 residues. CDR3 region: CASSQDNNQPQHF. DNA of the CDR3: TGTGCCAGCAGCCAAGATAACAATCAGCCCCAGCATTTT.

V is TRBV19 and J is TRBJ2-5, with 11 nucleotides matching TRBD2. CDR1 and CDR2 (germline): LNHDA, SQIVND (reference sequence). Trimming removed 0 bases from V and 2 bases from J; junction bases left unmatched: 8. CDR3 length: 18 amino acids. CDR3 coding DNA: TGTGCCAGTAGTATAGAGCTCCCGGGACTAGCGGAGCAAGAGACCCAGTACTTC. Translating it yields CASSIELPGLAEQETQYF.

The chain couples TRBV18 to TRBJ2-1; 7 positions match TRBD1. Germline V gene sequence: CDR1 KGHSH, CDR2 LQKENI. Trimming took 3 bases from V and 2 from J; bases not matched to a gene: 1. CDR3 length: 14 amino acids. For the CDR3, the DNA is TGTGCCAGCTCACCCGGGACAGCCTACAATGAGCAGTTCTTC. Protein sequence: CASSPGTAYNEQFF.

The CDR3 region is CASSQDREDDYEQYF. The DNA of the CDR3 is TGCGCCAGCAGCCAAGATCGGGAGGACGACTACGAGCAGTACTTC. V is TRBV4-3 and J is TRBJ2-7; 7 bases fit TRBD2. The J segment lost 3 bases and the V segment lost 0 bases, leaving 5 bases of the junction unmatched. The germline V gene has CDR1 LGHNA and CDR2 YSLEER. The CDR3 contains 15 residues.

This chain joins TRBV6-6 and TRBJ2-7, with D hard to call. Germline V lookup: CDR1 MNHNY, CDR2 SVGAGI (reference sequence). This CDR3 has 12 amino acids. V lost 4 bases to trimming and J lost 8 bases, with 12 bases between them. The CDR3 nucleotides are TGTGCCAGCAGTTCACTTCTACGGAAGCAGTACTTC. Protein sequence: CASSSLLRKQYF.

The rearrangement uses TRBV4-2 and TRBJ1-5; weak D call: TRBD1 (5 bases). Germline CDR1 is LGHNA and CDR2 is YNFKEQ. V was clipped by 0 bases and J by 3 bases, with 9 bases between them. This CDR3 has 15 residues. The CDR3 nucleotides read TGTGCCAGCAGCCAAGATCGGACATTCAATCAGCCCCAGCATTTT. Its protein is CASSQDRTFNQPQHF.

The J gene is TRBJ1-2, the V gene TRBV6-6; D is ambiguous. Trimming shortened V by 7 bases and J by 5 bases, and 8 bases separated the two germline ends. The length of the CDR3 is 11 residues. Germline-derived CDR1 and CDR2 are MNHNY and SVGAGI (reference sequence). The CDR3 DNA is TGTGCCAGCACCGGGGTTTATGGCTACACCTTC. This gives the protein CASTGVYGYTF.

V and J are TRBV6-5 and TRBJ2-6; D is perhaps TRBD1 (5 bases). The CDR3 length is 16 residues. Trimming left V 0 bases short and J 1 base short, with 7 bases between. Germline CDR1 reads MNHEY; CDR2 reads SVGAGI. This CDR3 reads CASSYSRGSGANVLTF. The CDR3 bases are TGTGCCAGCAGTTACTCTAGGGGTTCTGGGGCCAACGTCCTGACTTTC.

V is TRBV10-2 and J is TRBJ2-1; 11 nucleotides line up with TRBD2. CDR1 and CDR2 (germline): WSHSY, SAAADI. V shed 2 bases and J 7 bases; nucleotides not matched to a gene: 1. The CDR3 loop spans 14 amino acids. The CDR3, as DNA: TGCGCCAGCAGTGAGGCTAGCGGGAGGAATGAGCAGTTCTTC. It yields the protein CASSEASGRNEQFF.

This rearrangement joins TRBV7-2 to TRBJ2-3; no reliable D call. V lost 2 bases and J lost 0, with 6 bases in between. This CDR3 has 14 residues. CDR1 is SGHTA, CDR2 FQGNSA, per germline. The CDR3 DNA reads TGTGCCAGCAGCTTATCCTTTAGCACAGATACGCAGTATTTT. It specifies CASSLSFSTDTQYF.

The V gene is TRBV5-1, the J gene TRBJ2-3; the D gene is possibly TRBD2 (6 bases). This CDR3 contains 16 residues. CDR1 and CDR2 from the germline V gene are SGHRS and YFSETQ. V lost 1 base and J 2 bases, leaving 14 bases between the germline ends. Here the CDR3 reads CASSLMTSRDTDTQYF. The CDR3 DNA follows: TGCGCCAGCAGCTTGATGACTAGTCGGGACACAGATACGCAGTATTTT.

The chain carries TRBV15 and TRBJ2-3; no firm D call. V lost 5 bases to trimming and J lost 1 base, with 13 bases between them. CDR1 and CDR2 (germline): LNHNV, YYDKDF (reference sequence). This CDR3 comprises 15 residues. The CDR3 DNA reads TGTGCCACCAGCCTTATGGCCCCGGGCACAGATACGCAGTATTTT. Amino acid sequence: CATSLMAPGTDTQYF.

The chain recombines TRBV9 with TRBJ1-5; maybe TRBD1 (5 bases). The CDR3 sequence is 13 residues long. V was shortened by 3 bases and J by 7 bases, with 11 bases between the two germline ends. Germline V gives CDR1 SGDLS, CDR2 YYNGEE. The CDR3 DNA sequence: TGTGCCAGCAGCGCGGACATAGGGCAGCCCCAGCATTTT. This gives the protein CASSADIGQPQHF.

V gene TRBV6-1 combines with J gene TRBJ2-7; TRBD1 matches at 7 bases. The CDR3 consists of 15 residues. Per the germline V gene, CDR1 is MNHNS and CDR2 is SASEGT. Trimming at V came to 6 bases and at J to 1 base, leaving 9 bases not matched to a gene. The chain's CDR3 is CASSPIQGVSYEQYF. The CDR3 DNA reads TGTGCCAGCAGCCCCATTCAGGGGGTGTCCTACGAGCAGTACTTC.

The chain uses TRBV19 and TRBJ1-1; D is uncertain. CDR1 and CDR2 (germline): LNHDA, SQIVND (reference sequence). CDR3 length: 13 residues. V was clipped by 3 bases and J by 1 base, with 6 bases between them. DNA of the CDR3: TGTGCCAGTAGTATTCAAACGAACACTGAAGCTTTCTTT. This sequence encodes CASSIQTNTEAFF.

This clone was seen only once. The chain carries TRBV7-2 and TRBJ2-1; a possible D gene is TRBD1 (5 bases). Trimming took off 5 bases at V and 8 bases at J, with 22 bases between the two ends. There are 16 residues in the CDR3. Germline V CDR1 and CDR2: SGHTA, FQGNSA. The DNA for the CDR3 is TGTGCCAGCAGCCGAGTGGGGCAGGGTCGGATCGATGAGCAGTTCTTC. Translated: CASSRVGQGRIDEQFF.

The rearrangement uses TRBV10-1 and TRBJ2-1; 7 bases are shared with TRBD2. The CDR3 spans 16 residues. CDR1 WNHNN and CDR2 SYGVQD come from the germline V gene (reference sequence). V lost 5 bases and J lost 2; bases outside the gene matches: 9. CDR3: CASSPPVAGAYNEQFF. CDR3 DNA: TGCGCCAGCAGTCCCCCCGTTGCGGGGGCCTACAATGAGCAGTTCTTC.

The CDR3 here is CASSLPVNYGYTF. The DNA of the CDR3 is TGTGCCAGCAGCTTGCCGGTTAACTATGGCTACACCTTC. The rearrangement joins TRBV7-2 to TRBJ1-2; D is uncertain. CDR1 and CDR2 from the germline V gene are SGHTA and FQGNSA. The CDR3 runs to 13 residues. Trimming stripped 3 bases from V and 1 base from J, with 6 bases between.

This rearrangement joins TRBV23-1 to TRBJ2-7, with 12 bases lining up with TRBD2. TRBV23-1 is known as an ORF, though its function is uncertain. V shed 0 bases, J shed 2 bases, and the junction held 14 bases outside the gene matches. The CDR3 runs to 20 residues. CDR3 residues: CASSQSGTSGRTLKTYEQYF. The CDR3 DNA is TGCGCCAGCAGTCAATCAGGAACTAGCGGGAGGACCTTAAAAACCTACGAGCAGTACTTC.

The V call is TRBV7-2, the J call TRBJ1-4; D may be TRBD1 (6 bases). Germline V gives CDR1 SGHTA, CDR2 FQGNSA. With 3 bases removed from V and 7 bases from J, the gap between germline ends came to 15 bases. The CDR3 consists of 15 residues. The CDR3 here is CASSFAAGEGEKLFF. The CDR3 DNA follows: TGTGCCAGCAGCTTCGCGGCAGGGGAGGGTGAAAAACTGTTTTTT.

The V call is TRBV2, the J call TRBJ2-2, with TRBD2 matching over 12 bases. The V segment lost 6 bases and the J segment 5 bases; nucleotides outside the gene matches: 4. CDR1 and CDR2 from the germline V gene are SNHLY and FYNNEI. The CDR3 covers 15 residues. The chain's CDR3 is CASRRLAGETGELFF. CDR3 in DNA: TGTGCCAGCAGGCGACTAGCGGGAGAGACCGGGGAGCTGTTTTTT.

The rearrangement links TRBV5-1 to TRBJ1-2, with D hard to call. V dropped 0 bases and J dropped 0 bases, with 9 bases sitting between them. The CDR3 spans 15 residues. Looked up from germline, CDR1 is SGHRS and CDR2 is YFSETQ. The CDR3 spells CASSLDRDTNYGYTF. The CDR3 nucleotides read TGCGCCAGCAGCTTGGATCGAGATACTAACTATGGCTACACCTTC. Filled out from reference TRBV5-1 and TRBJ1-2, the complete variable domain reads KAGVTQTPRYLIKTRGQQVTLSCSPISGHRSVSWYQQTPGQGLQFLFEYFSETQRNKGNFPGRFSGRQFSNSRSEMNVSTLELGDSALYLCASSLDRDTNYGYTFGSGTRLTVV.

The gene calls are TRBV28 and TRBJ1-6; D is uncertain. From germline, CDR1 is MDHEN and CDR2 SYDVKM. The CDR3 is made up of 15 amino acids. V dropped 5 bases and J dropped 0 bases, with 8 bases sitting between them. The DNA for the CDR3 is TGTGCCAGCAGTCGGGCAGGCTCCTATAATTCACCCCTCCACTTT. This codes for CASSRAGSYNSPLHF.